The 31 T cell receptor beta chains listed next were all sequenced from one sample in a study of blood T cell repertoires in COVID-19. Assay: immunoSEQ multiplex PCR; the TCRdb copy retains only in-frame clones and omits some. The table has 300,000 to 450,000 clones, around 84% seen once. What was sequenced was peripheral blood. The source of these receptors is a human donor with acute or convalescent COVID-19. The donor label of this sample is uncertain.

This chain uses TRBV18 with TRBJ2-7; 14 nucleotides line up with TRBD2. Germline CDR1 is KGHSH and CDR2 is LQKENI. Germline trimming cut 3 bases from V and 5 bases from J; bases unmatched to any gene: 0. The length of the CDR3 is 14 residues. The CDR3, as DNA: TGTGCCAGCTCACCGACTAGCGGGAGGGACGAGCAGTACTTC. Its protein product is CASSPTSGRDEQYF.

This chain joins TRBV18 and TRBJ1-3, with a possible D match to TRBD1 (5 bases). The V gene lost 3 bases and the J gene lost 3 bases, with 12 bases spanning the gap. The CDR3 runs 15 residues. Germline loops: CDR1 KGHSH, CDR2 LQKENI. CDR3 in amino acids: CASSPQKGVGNTIYF. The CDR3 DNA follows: TGTGCCAGCTCACCCCAGAAAGGGGTTGGAAACACCATATATTTT.

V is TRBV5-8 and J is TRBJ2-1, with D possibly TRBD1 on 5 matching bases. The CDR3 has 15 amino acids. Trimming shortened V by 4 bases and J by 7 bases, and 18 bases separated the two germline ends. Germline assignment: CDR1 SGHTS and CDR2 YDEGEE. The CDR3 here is CASSPDSRPLNEQFF. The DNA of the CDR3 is TGTGCCAGCAGCCCTGACAGTCGGCCGTTGAATGAGCAGTTCTTC. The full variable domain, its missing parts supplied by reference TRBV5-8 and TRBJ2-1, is EAGVTQSPTHLIKTRGQQATLRCSPISGHTSVYWYQQALGLGLQFLLWYDEGEERNRGNFPPRFSGRQFPNYSSELNVNALELEDSALYLCASSPDSRPLNEQFFGPGTRLTVL.

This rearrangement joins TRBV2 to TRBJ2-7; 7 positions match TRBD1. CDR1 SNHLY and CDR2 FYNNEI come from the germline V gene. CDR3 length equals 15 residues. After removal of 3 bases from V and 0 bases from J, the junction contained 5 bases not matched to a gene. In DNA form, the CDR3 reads TGTGCCAGCAGTGAGGACAGGCTAAGCTCCTACGAGCAGTACTTC. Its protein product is CASSEDRLSSYEQYF.

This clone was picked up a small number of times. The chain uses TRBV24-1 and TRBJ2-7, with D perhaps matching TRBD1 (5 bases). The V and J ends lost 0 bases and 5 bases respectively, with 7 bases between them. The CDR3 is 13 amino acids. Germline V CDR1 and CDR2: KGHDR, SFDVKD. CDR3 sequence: CATSDLDSHEQYF. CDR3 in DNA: TGTGCCACCAGTGATTTGGACAGCCACGAGCAGTACTTC.

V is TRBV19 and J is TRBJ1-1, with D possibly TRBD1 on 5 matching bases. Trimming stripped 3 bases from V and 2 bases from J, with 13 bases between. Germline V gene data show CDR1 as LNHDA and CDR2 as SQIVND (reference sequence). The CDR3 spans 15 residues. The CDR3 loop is CASSIYGDSNTEAFF. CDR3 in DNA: TGTGCCAGTAGTATCTACGGCGACAGCAACACTGAAGCTTTCTTT. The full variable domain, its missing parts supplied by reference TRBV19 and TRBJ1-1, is DGGITQSPKYLFRKEGQNVTLSCEQNLNHDAMYWYRQDPGQGLRLIYYSQIVNDFQKGDIAEGYSVSREKKESFPLTVTSAQKNPTAFYLCASSIYGDSNTEAFFGQGTRLTVV.

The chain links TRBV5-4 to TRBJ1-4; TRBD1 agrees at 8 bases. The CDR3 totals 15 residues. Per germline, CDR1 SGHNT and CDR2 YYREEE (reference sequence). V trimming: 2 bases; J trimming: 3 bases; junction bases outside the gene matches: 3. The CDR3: CASSLNRGANEKLFF. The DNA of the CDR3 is TGTGCCAGCAGCTTAAACAGGGGGGCTAATGAAAAACTGTTTTTT.

Here the CDR3 reads CASGGQWAGQPQHF. Written as DNA, the CDR3 is TGTGCCAGCGGGGGACAGTGGGCGGGACAGCCCCAGCATTTT. The V call is TRBV6-5, the J call TRBJ1-5; 7 bases are shared with TRBD1. CDR1 and CDR2 (germline): MNHEY, SVGAGI. With 8 bases clipped from V and 7 bases from J, the junction kept 11 bases outside the gene matches. There are 14 residues in the CDR3.

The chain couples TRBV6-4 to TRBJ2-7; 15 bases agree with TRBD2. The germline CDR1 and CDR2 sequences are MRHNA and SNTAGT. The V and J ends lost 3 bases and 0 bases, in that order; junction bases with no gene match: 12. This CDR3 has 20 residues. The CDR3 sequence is CASSDVGARTSGRASYEQYF. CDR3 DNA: TGTGCCAGCAGTGATGTAGGGGCGAGGACTAGCGGGAGGGCCTCCTACGAGCAGTACTTC.

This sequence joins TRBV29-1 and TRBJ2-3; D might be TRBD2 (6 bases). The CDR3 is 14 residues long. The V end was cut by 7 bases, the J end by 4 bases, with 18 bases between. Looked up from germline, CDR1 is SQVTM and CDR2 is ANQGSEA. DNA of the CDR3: TGCAGCGCCCGACGCACTGGGGGGTCAGATACGCAGTATTTT. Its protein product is CSARRTGGSDTQYF.

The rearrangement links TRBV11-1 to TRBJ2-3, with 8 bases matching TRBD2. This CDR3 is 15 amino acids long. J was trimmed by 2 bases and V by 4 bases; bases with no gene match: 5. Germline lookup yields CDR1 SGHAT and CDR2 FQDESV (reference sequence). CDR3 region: CASSWGAGVTDTQYF. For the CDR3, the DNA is TGTGCCAGCAGCTGGGGAGCGGGGGTCACAGATACGCAGTATTTT.

The CDR3 bases are TGTGCCAGCCGCCAGGCGGGGGAGACCCAGTACTTC. Its protein is CASRQAGETQYF. The chain recombines TRBV6-5 with TRBJ2-5; D perhaps matches TRBD2 (6 bases). V was clipped by 8 bases and J by 5 bases, with 12 bases between them. The CDR3 length is 12 residues. The germline CDR1 and CDR2 sequences are MNHEY and SVGAGI.

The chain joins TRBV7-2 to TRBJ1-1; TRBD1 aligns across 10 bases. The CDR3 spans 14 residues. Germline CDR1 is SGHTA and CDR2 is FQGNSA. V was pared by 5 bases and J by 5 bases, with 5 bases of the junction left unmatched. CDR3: CASSPRTGGTEAFF. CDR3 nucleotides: TGTGCCAGCAGCCCGAGGACAGGGGGGACTGAAGCTTTCTTT.

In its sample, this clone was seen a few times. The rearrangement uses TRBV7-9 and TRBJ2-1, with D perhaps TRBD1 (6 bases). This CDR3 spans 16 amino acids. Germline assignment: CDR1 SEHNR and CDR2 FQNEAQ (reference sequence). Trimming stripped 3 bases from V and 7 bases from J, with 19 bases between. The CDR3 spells CASSFFYGAGENEQFF. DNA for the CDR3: TGTGCCAGCAGCTTCTTTTATGGGGCAGGGGAAAATGAGCAGTTCTTC.

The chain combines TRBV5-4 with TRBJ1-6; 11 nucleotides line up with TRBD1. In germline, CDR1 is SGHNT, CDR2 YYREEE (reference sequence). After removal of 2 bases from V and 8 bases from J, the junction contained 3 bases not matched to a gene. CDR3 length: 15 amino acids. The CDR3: CASSLGQGAYSPLHF. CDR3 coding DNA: TGTGCCAGCAGCTTAGGACAGGGGGCATATTCACCCCTCCACTTT.

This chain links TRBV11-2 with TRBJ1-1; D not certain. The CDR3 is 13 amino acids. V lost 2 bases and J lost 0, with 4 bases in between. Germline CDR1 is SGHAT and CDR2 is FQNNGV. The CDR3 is CASSLPMNTEAFF. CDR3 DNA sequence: TGTGCCAGCAGCTTACCAATGAACACTGAAGCTTTCTTT.

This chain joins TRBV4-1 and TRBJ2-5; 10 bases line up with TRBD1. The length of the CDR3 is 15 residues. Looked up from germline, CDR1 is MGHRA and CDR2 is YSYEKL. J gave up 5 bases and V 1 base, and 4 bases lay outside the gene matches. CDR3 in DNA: TGCGCCAGCAGCCAAGGTGACAGGGGGCGTGAGACCCAGTACTTC. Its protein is CASSQGDRGRETQYF.

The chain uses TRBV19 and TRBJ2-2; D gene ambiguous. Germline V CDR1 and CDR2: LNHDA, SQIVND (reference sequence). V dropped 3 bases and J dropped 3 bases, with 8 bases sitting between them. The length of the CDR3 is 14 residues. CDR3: CASSMERHTGELFF. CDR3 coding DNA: TGTGCCAGTAGTATGGAGCGACACACCGGGGAGCTGTTTTTT.

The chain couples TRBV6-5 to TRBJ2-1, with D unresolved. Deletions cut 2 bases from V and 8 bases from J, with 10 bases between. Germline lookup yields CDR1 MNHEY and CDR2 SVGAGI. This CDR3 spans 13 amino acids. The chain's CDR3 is CASSYASDYEQFF. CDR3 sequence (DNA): TGTGCCAGCAGTTACGCTAGTGACTATGAGCAGTTCTTC.

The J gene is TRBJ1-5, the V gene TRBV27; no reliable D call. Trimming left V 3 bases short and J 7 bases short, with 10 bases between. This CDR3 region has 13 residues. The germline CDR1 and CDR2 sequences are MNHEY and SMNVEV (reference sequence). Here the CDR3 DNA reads TGTGCCAGCAGTTTGACTTTCCGCCAGCCCCAGCATTTT. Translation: CASSLTFRQPQHF.

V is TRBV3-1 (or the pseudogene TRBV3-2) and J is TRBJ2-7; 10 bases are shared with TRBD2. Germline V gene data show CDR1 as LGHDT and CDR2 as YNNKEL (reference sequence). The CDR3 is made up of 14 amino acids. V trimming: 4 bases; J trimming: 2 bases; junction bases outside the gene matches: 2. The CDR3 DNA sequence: TGTGCCAGCAGCCTGAGCGGGAGGGCCTACGAGCAGTACTTC. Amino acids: CASSLSGRAYEQYF.

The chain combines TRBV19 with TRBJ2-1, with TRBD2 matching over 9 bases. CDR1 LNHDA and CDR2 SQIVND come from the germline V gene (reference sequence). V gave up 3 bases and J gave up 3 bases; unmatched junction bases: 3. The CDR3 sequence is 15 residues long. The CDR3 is CASSMAGGVYNEQFF. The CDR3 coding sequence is TGTGCCAGTAGTATGGCGGGGGGGGTCTACAATGAGCAGTTCTTC.

In nucleotides, the CDR3 is TGTGCCAGCTCACGCATTCGGACAGGCGACTCTGGAAACACCATATATTTT. Protein sequence: CASSRIRTGDSGNTIYF. The rearrangement uses TRBV18 and TRBJ1-3; 7 bases are a match to TRBD1. The V gene end was trimmed by 4 bases and the J gene end by 0 bases; junction bases not matched to a gene: 9. Germline CDR1 reads KGHSH; CDR2 reads LQKENI. CDR3 length: 17 residues.

CDR3 coding DNA: TGTGCCAGCAGCTTTTCCGGGACAGGTAACACTGAAGCTTTCTTT. Translating it yields CASSFSGTGNTEAFF. This chain links TRBV7-2 with TRBJ1-1; 8 bases align to TRBD1. Per the germline V gene, CDR1 is SGHTA and CDR2 is FQGNSA. The V gene end was trimmed by 3 bases and the J gene end by 2 bases; junction bases not matched to a gene: 5. There are 15 residues in the CDR3.

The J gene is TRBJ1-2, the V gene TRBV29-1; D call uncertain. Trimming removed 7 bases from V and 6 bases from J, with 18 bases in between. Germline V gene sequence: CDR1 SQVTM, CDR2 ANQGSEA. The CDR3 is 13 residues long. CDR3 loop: CSDWYRSPHGYTF. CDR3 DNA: TGCAGCGATTGGTATCGGAGCCCGCATGGCTACACCTTC. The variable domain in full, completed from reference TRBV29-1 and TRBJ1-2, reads SAVISQKPSRDICQRGTSLTIQCQVDSQVTMMFWYRQQPGQSLTLIATANQGSEATYESGFVIDKFPISRPNLTFSTLTVSNMSPEDSSIYLCSDWYRSPHGYTFGSGTRLTVV.

CDR3 coding DNA: TGCGCCAGCGGGGGACAGAACTCCTACAATGAGCAGTTCTTC. This gives the protein CASGGQNSYNEQFF. V is TRBV5-1 and J is TRBJ2-1; 7 bases fit TRBD1. V lost 7 bases to trimming and J lost 0 bases; unmatched junction nucleotides: 4. CDR3 length: 14 residues. From germline, CDR1 is SGHRS and CDR2 YFSETQ. The full variable domain, rest sourced from reference TRBV5-1 and TRBJ2-1, is KAGVTQTPRYLIKTRGQQVTLSCSPISGHRSVSWYQQTPGQGLQFLFEYFSETQRNKGNFPGRFSGRQFSNSRSEMNVSTLELGDSALYLCASGGQNSYNEQFFGPGTRLTVL.

The CDR3 DNA reads TGTGCCAGCAGCGGGGGGGCGGCGGGAGAAAAACTGTTTTTT. Translated, it gives CASSGGAAGEKLFF. The chain employs TRBV5-6 and TRBJ1-4, with a tentative D call TRBD1 (6 bases). V shed 4 bases and J shed 8 bases, with 15 bases lying between them. Per germline, CDR1 SGHDT and CDR2 YYEEEE. CDR3 length equals 14 residues.

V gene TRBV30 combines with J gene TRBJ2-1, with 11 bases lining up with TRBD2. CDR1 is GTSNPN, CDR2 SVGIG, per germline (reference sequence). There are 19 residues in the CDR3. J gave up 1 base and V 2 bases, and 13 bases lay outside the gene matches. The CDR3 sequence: CAWSRRLAGLGRSYNEQFF. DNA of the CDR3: TGTGCCTGGAGTAGAAGACTAGCGGGATTGGGGCGTTCCTACAATGAGCAGTTCTTC.

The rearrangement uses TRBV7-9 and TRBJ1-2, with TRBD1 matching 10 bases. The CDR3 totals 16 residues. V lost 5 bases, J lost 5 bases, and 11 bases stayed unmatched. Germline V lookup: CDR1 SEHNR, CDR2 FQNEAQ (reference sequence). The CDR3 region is CASSLSDRDRGYGYTF. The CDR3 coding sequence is TGTGCCAGCAGCCTGAGCGACCGGGACAGGGGATATGGCTACACCTTC.

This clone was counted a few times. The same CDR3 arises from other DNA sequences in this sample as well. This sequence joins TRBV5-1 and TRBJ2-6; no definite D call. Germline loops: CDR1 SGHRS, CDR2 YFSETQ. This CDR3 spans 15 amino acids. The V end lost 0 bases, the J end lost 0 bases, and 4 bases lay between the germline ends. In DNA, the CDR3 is TGCGCCAGCAGCTTGGTTAGCTCTGGGGCCAACGTCCTGACTTTC. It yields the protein CASSLVSSGANVLTF.

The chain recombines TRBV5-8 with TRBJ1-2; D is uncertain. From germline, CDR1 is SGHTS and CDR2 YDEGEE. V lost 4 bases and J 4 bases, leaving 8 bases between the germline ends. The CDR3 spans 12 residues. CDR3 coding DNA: TGTGCCAGCAGCCCCGGCGGCTATGGCTACACCTTC. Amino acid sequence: CASSPGGYGYTF.